This T cell receptor (beta chain) derives from a study of blood T cell repertoires in COVID-19. Study-wide context: COVID-19 samples, acute and convalescent, were from the United States, Italy and Spain. T cells, B-cell-depleted T cells, or PBMCs provided the cDNA or gDNA that served as material.

Authors' analysis steps: Scientists estimated how many nucleated cells there were by amplifying reference gene primers. The repertoire was sequenced with immunoSEQ multiplex PCR; TCRdb's copy has only in-frame clones and lacks some. The V and J calls and clone size are taken from that table; D and trimming were inferred from the DNA. This table holds more than 100,000 clones, around 86% found once. From germline, CDR1 is MNHEY and CDR2 SVGAGI. With 10 bases removed from V and 3 bases from J, the gap between germline ends came to 15 bases. The CDR3 runs to 13 residues. Sequencing was carried out using peripheral blood. The TCR sequence derives from a man in his forties or fifties with active COVID-19. The chain is built from TRBV6-5 and TRBJ1-1; a weak D match, TRBD1 (6 bases). The CDR3 coding sequence is TGTGCCATCTCTAGGGGGTCGGACACTGAAGCTTTCTTT. Translated, it gives CAISRGSDTEAFF.